The rows below give T cell receptor beta chains drawn from one sample of a study of blood T cell dynamics during melanoma immunotherapy. Profiling relied on immunoSEQ multiplex PCR, and the TCRdb table lists in-frame clones only, not all of them. The repertoire consists of some 13,000 clones, with under 95% occurring once and the leading ten covering approximately 0.18%. Sequences were derived from effector memory CD8+ T cells from blood, sampled from a patient treated with checkpoint blockade. The receptor source for this set is a human donor with melanoma. CDR3s include the opening cysteine and the closing phenylalanine or tryptophan. The D gene is left open where the match is weak. Some rows have no size entry. The others give once, few or many, or a class for an expanded clone.

CDR3 DNA	CDR3 protein	clone size	D gene	J gene	V gene
TGTGCCAGCAGGGTCCAGGGGTTTACCTACGAGCAGTACTTC	CASRVQGFTYEQYF	-	-	TRBJ2-7	TRBV2
TGTGCCAGCAGTTTATCTAGCGGGAGGCAAGAGACCCAGTACTTC	CASSLSSGRQETQYF	-	TRBD2	TRBJ2-5	TRBV27
TGTGCCAGCAGTCAATACAGCAATGAGCAGTTCTTC	CASSQYSNEQFF	-	-	TRBJ2-1	TRBV2
TGTGCCAGCAGCTCGGACAGGGAAGGGGGAGAGACCCAGTACTTC	CASSSDREGGETQYF	-	TRBD1	TRBJ2-5	TRBV5-8
TGTGCCAGCAGAAGGGGGACCGCAGCAGCCGAGCAGTTCTTC	CASRRGTAAAEQFF	-	-	TRBJ2-1	TRBV6-5
TGTGCCAGCAGTTGGGGACAGGTGGGCGCTGAAGCTTTCTTT	CASSWGQVGAEAFF	once	TRBD1	TRBJ1-1	TRBV28
TGCAGCGTTGAAGATCCTGGCAGGGGGCCAGGCGAGCAGTACTTC	CSVEDPGRGPGEQYF	-	TRBD1	TRBJ2-7	TRBV29-1
TGTGCCAGCAGACATCCCGGGACAACAAATCAGCCCCAGCATTTT	CASRHPGTTNQPQHF	-	-	TRBJ1-5	TRBV5-8
TGCGCCAGCAGCTTGGGTGTTGGCTACACCTTC	CASSLGVGYTF	-	-	TRBJ1-2	TRBV5-1
TGTGCCAGCAGTTTACAAGGTAGCAATCAGCCCCAGCATTTT	CASSLQGSNQPQHF	-	-	TRBJ1-5	TRBV27
TGCGCCAGCAGCTTGGCAGGGACAGGGGAGGCGGAGACCCAGTACTTC	CASSLAGTGEAETQYF	-	TRBD1	TRBJ2-5	TRBV5-1
TGTGCCAGTAGTATAGGTGGCAGGGACTATGGCTACACCTTC	CASSIGGRDYGYTF	-	-	TRBJ1-2	TRBV19
TGTGCCAGCAGCTTAGAATCTTGGGGACCCCAAGCCTACAATGAGCAGTTCTTC	CASSLESWGPQAYNEQFF	-	-	TRBJ2-1	TRBV7-8
TGTGCCAGTAGCCGGACAGTGAACACTGAAGCTTTCTTT	CASSRTVNTEAFF	-	-	TRBJ1-1	TRBV19
TGTGCCACCAACCTCAGGGGAGCAGGAAACACCATATATTTT	CATNLRGAGNTIYF	-	-	TRBJ1-3	TRBV28
TGCGCCAGCAGCTTGGAAGGGGCCGGGGCGGGCACAGATACGCAGTATTTT	CASSLEGAGAGTDTQYF	-	-	TRBJ2-3	TRBV5-1
TGTGCCAGCAGCTTAAACTACAATGAGCAGTTCTTC	CASSLNYNEQFF	-	-	TRBJ2-1	TRBV7-9
TGTGCCAGCCGGCCGCCGCTCGGAGAGACCCAGTACTTC	CASRPPLGETQYF	few	-	TRBJ2-5	TRBV2
TGTGCCAGCAGCTATGGACAGAAGCCTTACGAGCAGTACTTC	CASSYGQKPYEQYF	-	-	TRBJ2-7	TRBV5-8
TGTGCCAGCAGTTTTGCGGGAGTGAACACTGAAGCTTTCTTT	CASSFAGVNTEAFF	-	-	TRBJ1-1	TRBV28
TGTGCCAGCGGGGCCCCTACCCAGTACTTC	CASGAPTQYF	-	-	TRBJ2-5	TRBV25-1
TGTGCCAGCACAGGGCCCGACGGGGCCTCCTACGAGCAGTACTTC	CASTGPDGASYEQYF	-	-	TRBJ2-7	TRBV2
TGTGCCAGCTCTAGTACGGGCCATGGGCAGTTCTTC	CASSSTGHGQFF	-	-	TRBJ2-1	TRBV7-9
TGCGCCAGCAGCCCCGGGACTAGCGGGAGGACGCAGTTCTTC	CASSPGTSGRTQFF	-	TRBD2	TRBJ2-1	TRBV4-1
TGTGCCAGCAGCTTGGGGCCCAATATGGGAAGCAATCAGCCCCAGCATTTT	CASSLGPNMGSNQPQHF	-	-	TRBJ1-5	TRBV7-2
TGTGCCAGCAGCTTGGTGCTACCGGATGGCTACACCTTC	CASSLVLPDGYTF	-	-	TRBJ1-2	TRBV5-6
TGTGCCACCAGCAGATTAAGGCAATTGAACACTGAAGCTTTCTTT	CATSRLRQLNTEAFF	-	-	TRBJ1-1	TRBV15
TGTGCCATCGCTAGCGGGAGCGATGAGCAGTTCTTC	CAIASGSDEQFF	-	TRBD2	TRBJ2-1	TRBV10-3
TGTGCCAGTAGTATACTAGCGGGAGGGCCGTCCGGGGAGCTGTTTTTT	CASSILAGGPSGELFF	-	TRBD2	TRBJ2-2	TRBV19
TGTGCCAGCAGTTCGTCTTTAGGAAAACTGTTTTTT	CASSSSLGKLFF	-	-	TRBJ1-4	TRBV27
TGTGCCAGCAGCCCGACAGGGGGCAATGAAAAACTGTTTTTT	CASSPTGGNEKLFF	-	TRBD1	TRBJ1-4	TRBV5-8
TGCGCCAGCAGCCAAGATTCGGGGGGCGCGGACGAGCAGTACTTC	CASSQDSGGADEQYF	-	-	TRBJ2-7	TRBV4-1